The clone carrying this T cell receptor beta chain was found a few times. V lost 3 bases, J lost 4 bases, and 10 bases lay in between. The CDR3 extends over 13 amino acids. Germline CDR1 and CDR2: DFQATT and SNEGSKA (reference sequence). This specimen belongs to a study of T cells after yellow fever vaccination. The wider study: In the case of low-cell-number fractions, SMART-Seq v4 Ultra Low Input was used for preparation.

TCRdb reprocessed the 5' RACE reads via MiXCR and lists one record per CDR3 protein. The sample lists around 360,000 distinct CDR3 sequences, around 10% occurring once. This TCR was sampled from a man between 18 and 29 years old who received the YFV17D yellow fever vaccine. The input for sequencing was PBMCs, taken on the day of the first yellow fever vaccination. The genes are TRBV20-1 and TRBJ1-3, with no clear D. The CDR3 region has the DNA TGCAGTGCTAGCATACACAACGGAAACACCATATATTTT. It is translated as CSASIHNGNTIYF.